The clone carrying this T cell receptor (beta chain) was found many times. The target antigen is unknown. These data originate in a study of CD8 T cells in ankylosing spondylitis. Overall study results and limits: A TCR beta motif of 8 or 9 highly homologous variants appeared characteristic of ankylosing spondylitis blood. It was reported that disease-linked clones were significantly enriched in matched ankylosing spondylitis synovial fluid. Both synovial fluid and blood in reactive arthritis had previously been reported to carry some motif variants. Clones linked with disease were CD8+ and fairly uncommon in the peripheral blood.

Quantitative 5'-RACE was performed with molecular barcodes, and it yielded the TCR beta libraries. Each CDR3 protein gets one entry after TCRdb re-called the 5' RACE reads with MiXCR. The data show about 400,000 distinct CDR3 sequences, with about a fifth seen just once and about 17% held by the top ten. J lost 4 bases, V lost 10 bases, and 6 bases had no gene match. Germline V lookup: CDR1 ENHRY, CDR2 SYGVKD. The CDR3 is 13 residues long. The sample comprised blood, either unsorted or a sorted T cell fraction (not recorded which). The chain employs TRBV10-3 and TRBJ2-5, with 10 nucleotides matching TRBD2. The sequence was collected from a male donor with ankylosing spondylitis. This chain's CDR3 is CATRLAGRETQYF. CDR3 nucleotide sequence: TGTGCCACCAGACTAGCGGGTCGAGAGACCCAGTACTTC.